This T cell receptor (beta chain) was observed in a study of cytomegalovirus exposure and HLA in healthy donors. General observations from the study: What TCR beta sequences reportedly achieved was accurate prediction of HLA-A and HLA-B alleles in most subjects. Cytomegalovirus association was listed for 170 or so TCR beta chains. Later work associated roughly 17,000 TCR beta sequences with HLA alleles at 0.05 false discovery rate. Most CMV-associated TCR beta chains were later found to appear HLA-restricted.

As regards this clone: Its antigen is undetermined.

Trimming pared 6 bases from V and 5 bases from J, leaving 14 bases between. The CDR3 spans 14 residues. The V gene's germline CDR1 is MDHEN and CDR2 SYDVKM. PCR involved 60 Vbeta and 13 Jbeta primers. TCRdb's table, derived via immunoSEQ multiplex PCR, lists solely in-frame clones and lacks some. The sample includes under 100,000 clones, about 74% of them seen just once. V usage is TRBV28 and J usage is TRBJ2-1, with D possibly matching TRBD2 (5 bases). The sequence came from a woman aged 50 to 65 in good health and CMV-seropositive. The sequencing input was PBMCs. The CDR3 nucleotides are TGTGCCAGCAGCTCTAGCTGGCGGCACAATGAGCAGTTCTTC. It is translated as CASSSSWRHNEQFF.